This passage covers 29 T cell receptor beta chains from one sample sequenced in a study of cytomegalovirus exposure and HLA in healthy donors. PCR amplification relied on 60 Vbeta primers (plus 13 Jbeta primers). The protocol was immunoSEQ multiplex PCR, while the TCRdb copy is restricted to in-frame clones and leaves out a portion. This table has 120,000 or so clones, around 70% appearing once. Sequencing input: PBMCs. All receptors derive from a middle-aged woman in good health and CMV-seronegative.

This clone was seen just once. The rearrangement joins TRBV19 to TRBJ2-5, with D perhaps matching TRBD1 (5 bases). Per germline, CDR1 LNHDA and CDR2 SQIVND (reference sequence). V was shortened by 4 bases and J by 2 bases, with 8 bases between the two germline ends. The CDR3 sequence is 13 residues long. CDR3 sequence: CASSSQGQETQYF. CDR3 coding DNA: TGTGCCAGTAGTAGCCAGGGTCAAGAGACCCAGTACTTC.

This rearrangement joins TRBV9 to TRBJ2-3, with TRBD1 matching over 9 bases. The trim removed 0 bases at V and 6 bases at J, leaving 5 bases unmatched. The V gene's germline CDR1 is SGDLS and CDR2 YYNGEE. This CDR3 spans 15 amino acids. CDR3 bases: TGTGCCAGCAGCGTAGCCCCGGGACAGGGCGATACGCAGTATTTT. Translated, it gives CASSVAPGQGDTQYF.

The chain carries TRBV6-8 and TRBJ2-5, with D perhaps matching TRBD2 (6 bases). The J call is in doubt because the DNA end fits TRBJ2-7 better. The CDR3 length is 16 residues. Germline loops: CDR1 MNHGY, CDR2 SAAAGT. The CDR3 nucleotides are TGTGCCAGCAGTTTCTTCCGACTGGGACTCTCCTACGAGCAGTACTTC. Translated, it gives CASSFFRLGLSYEQYF.

Notes on this clone: Different DNA sequences within this sample yield the same CDR3. This chain joins TRBV5-6 and TRBJ2-3, with D possibly being TRBD2 (5 bases). Germline V lookup: CDR1 SGHDT, CDR2 YYEEEE. The CDR3 covers 16 residues. V was clipped by 1 base and J by 0 bases, with 12 bases between them. CDR3 coding DNA: TGTGCCAGCAGCTTGAGGAACGGAGGTAGCACAGATACGCAGTATTTT. It encodes CASSLRNGGSTDTQYF.

The V and J genes are TRBV29-1 and TRBJ2-5, with D hard to call. Germline V gene data show CDR1 as SQVTM and CDR2 as ANQGSEA. CDR3 length: 12 residues. V lost 3 bases, J lost 5 bases, and 10 bases lay in between. CDR3 sequence reads: CSVEGFRETQYF. CDR3 DNA: TGCAGCGTTGAGGGCTTTCGGGAGACCCAGTACTTC.

This clone was detected only a few times. The gene calls are TRBV6-6 and TRBJ1-5, with TRBD1 matching over 10 bases. CDR3 size: 15 residues. Germline-derived CDR1 and CDR2 are MNHNY and SVGAGI (reference sequence). J lost 3 bases, V lost 6 bases, and 5 bases had no gene match. CDR3 sequence (DNA): TGTGCCAGCAGGGGGGGACAGGGGCCCAATCAGCCCCAGCATTTT. It encodes CASRGGQGPNQPQHF.

The chain joins TRBV7-2 to TRBJ2-1, with TRBD2 identical over 8 bases. Germline values: CDR1 SGHTA, CDR2 FQGNSA. V lost 1 base, J lost 8 bases, and 7 bases stayed unmatched. CDR3 length: 15 residues. As DNA, the CDR3 is TGTGCCAGCAGCTTAGGGGGACTAGGTGTCGATGAGCAGTTCTTC. Its protein product is CASSLGGLGVDEQFF.

This chain joins TRBV19 and TRBJ1-5; D not resolved. Looked up from germline, CDR1 is LNHDA and CDR2 is SQIVND (reference sequence). CDR3 length: 17 residues. The germline V and J ends were trimmed by 3 bases and 0 bases, with 15 bases remaining between them. DNA for the CDR3: TGTGCCAGTAGTATGGATCAGAGGAGCGATAGCAATCAGCCCCAGCATTTT. Translation gives CASSMDQRSDSNQPQHF.

This rearrangement joins TRBV7-2 to TRBJ2-3; 7 bases align to TRBD1. Germline loops: CDR1 SGHTA, CDR2 FQGNSA. The V gene end was trimmed by 5 bases and the J gene end by 0 bases; junction bases not matched to a gene: 5. The CDR3 extends over 15 amino acids. DNA for the CDR3: TGTGCCAGCAGCCGGGACAGAGCTAGCACAGATACGCAGTATTTT. Translating it yields CASSRDRASTDTQYF. The variable domain in full, with the rest retrieved from reference TRBV7-2 and TRBJ2-3, is GAGVSQSPSNKVTEKGKDVELRCDPISGHTALYWYRQSLGQGLEFLIYFQGNSAPDKSGLPSDRFSAERTGGSVSTLTIQRTQQEDSAVYLCASSRDRASTDTQYFGPGTRLTVL.

This chain uses TRBV27 with TRBJ1-2; D is uncertain. Germline V gene lookup returns CDR1 MNHEY and CDR2 SMNVEV (reference sequence). V lost 2 bases to trimming and J lost 2 bases, with 21 bases between them. The CDR3 is 18 residues long. DNA of the CDR3: TGTGCCAGCAGTTTACGGGTCAGCTCATTCCCGGGGAACTATGGCTACACCTTC. It yields the protein CASSLRVSSFPGNYGYTF.

This clone turned up a few times. The V gene is TRBV6-5, the J gene TRBJ2-7; possibly TRBD1 for D (7 bases). The CDR3 sequence is 14 residues long. V dropped 10 bases and J dropped 5 bases, with 21 bases sitting between them. The germline CDR1 and CDR2 sequences are MNHEY and SVGAGI. The CDR3 loop is CATRAEGARNEQYF. CDR3 coding DNA: TGTGCCACCCGGGCGGAGGGGGCGCGAAACGAGCAGTACTTC.

The rearrangement links TRBV5-4 to TRBJ2-1; 7 bases are a match to TRBD2. V shed 6 bases and J 3 bases; nucleotides not matched to a gene: 9. Germline V gene lookup returns CDR1 SGHNT and CDR2 YYREEE (reference sequence). The CDR3 totals 15 residues. In DNA form, the CDR3 reads TGTGCCAGCACCCCTGGGGGGGGTGTCTACAATGAGCAGTTCTTC. It specifies CASTPGGGVYNEQFF.

Concerning this clone: Distinct nucleotide sequences in the sample also encode this CDR3. The genes are TRBV6-5 and TRBJ1-5; D possibly corresponds to TRBD1 (6 bases). CDR1 and CDR2 (germline): MNHEY, SVGAGI. Trimming cost V 2 bases and J 6 bases, with 11 bases left between them. The CDR3 is 14 residues long. CDR3 sequence reads: CASSYGGGGQPQHF. In nucleotides, the CDR3 is TGTGCCAGCAGTTACGGGGGGGGCGGTCAGCCCCAGCATTTT.

This sequence joins TRBV27 and TRBJ2-3; 14 bases match TRBD2. Trimming removed 6 bases from V and 0 bases from J; junction bases left unmatched: 14. This CDR3 contains 20 residues. Per germline, CDR1 MNHEY and CDR2 SMNVEV (reference sequence). CDR3 sequence: CASRTIQGLAGEHSTDTQYF. As DNA, the CDR3 is TGTGCCAGCAGAACAATTCAGGGACTAGCGGGAGAACACAGCACAGATACGCAGTATTTT.

The rearrangement joins TRBV10-3 to TRBJ1-5, with unresolved D. V was pared by 6 bases and J by 5 bases, with 11 bases between. This CDR3 comprises 13 residues. Germline V gene lookup returns CDR1 ENHRY and CDR2 SYGVKD. CDR3 nucleotides: TGTGCCATCAGCCTCGACAAGCATCAGCCCCAGCATTTT. As protein: CAISLDKHQPQHF.

The chain links TRBV21-1 to TRBJ1-6. TRBV21-1 is classified as a pseudogene. The CDR3 totals 14 residues. DNA for the CDR3: TGTGCCAGCAGCAAACATCACTCGGATTCACCCCTCCACTTT. It specifies CASSKHHSDSPLHF.

V gene TRBV6-5 combines with J gene TRBJ2-1, with 9 bases aligning to TRBD2. Germline CDR1 and CDR2: MNHEY and SVGAGI. This CDR3 contains 14 residues. The junction had 2 bases not matched to a gene; V was cut back by 3 bases and J by 5 bases. The CDR3 protein is CASSYRLADNEQFF. CDR3 nucleotides: TGTGCCAGCAGTTATCGACTAGCGGACAATGAGCAGTTCTTC.

A remark on this clone: At one of its ends the junction is not consistent with the germline gene, which may arise from a read error. The rearrangement joins TRBV7-2 to TRBJ2-5, with 8 bases aligning to TRBD2. Germline V gene sequence: CDR1 SGHTA, CDR2 FQGNSA. The CDR3 extends over 14 amino acids. The CDR3 protein is CAGSSAGAGETQYF. CDR3 coding DNA: TGTGCCGGCAGCTCAGCGGGGGCTGGGGAGACCCAGTACTTC.

The J gene is TRBJ2-7, the V gene TRBV28, with 11 bases that match TRBD2. Germline V gene lookup returns CDR1 MDHEN and CDR2 SYDVKM. This CDR3 is built from 16 residues. Trimming took 9 bases from V and 4 from J; bases not matched to a gene: 14. CDR3 DNA sequence: TGTGCCAGGGGGACTAGCGGTCTAAAGGCAACGTACGAGCAGTACTTC. It codes for CARGTSGLKATYEQYF.

The chain is built from TRBV28 and TRBJ2-7; 7 nucleotides agree with TRBD1. From germline, CDR1 is MDHEN and CDR2 SYDVKM. The CDR3 contains 14 residues. Losses at the gene ends were 5 bases for V and 5 bases for J; bases not matched to a gene: 9. The CDR3 loop is CASSPTGYIHEQYF. In nucleotides, the CDR3 is TGTGCCAGCAGTCCGACAGGGTACATACACGAGCAGTACTTC.

The CDR3 reads CASSHQTTRDTQYF. The CDR3, as DNA: TGTGCCAGCAGCCATCAAACGACTAGAGATACGCAGTATTTT. The rearrangement links TRBV7-2 to TRBJ2-3, with D possibly being TRBD2 (6 bases). Trimming cost V 5 bases and J 5 bases, with 14 bases left between them. The germline gives CDR1 SGHTA, CDR2 FQGNSA. This CDR3 is built from 14 residues.

This clone showed up just a few times. The rearrangement joins TRBV11-3 to TRBJ2-1; possibly TRBD1 for D (5 bases). CDR1 and CDR2 from the germline V gene are SGHNT and YENEEA. Trimming removed 5 bases from V and 7 bases from J, with 15 bases in between. The CDR3 is 14 residues long. DNA for the CDR3: TGTGCCAGCAGCCGAAGGGGCTGGCGGAATGAGCAGTTCTTC. Amino acid sequence: CASSRRGWRNEQFF. Supplemented by reference TRBV11-3 and TRBJ2-1, the full variable domain reads EAGVVQSPRYKIIEKKQPVAFWCNPISGHNTLYWYLQNLGQGPELLIRYENEEAVDDSQLPKDRFSAERLKGVDSTLKIQPAELGDSAVYLCASSRRGWRNEQFFGPGTRLTVL.

This chain links TRBV7-2 with TRBJ2-1; 11 bases match TRBD2. The V gene end was trimmed by 5 bases and the J gene end by 8 bases; junction bases not matched to a gene: 11. The length of the CDR3 is 16 residues. CDR1 SGHTA and CDR2 FQGNSA come from the germline V gene. The CDR3 coding sequence is TGTGCCAGCAGCATACGGACTAGCGGGCGAAGCGATGAGCAGTTCTTC. Amino acids: CASSIRTSGRSDEQFF.

V gene TRBV5-8 combines with J gene TRBJ2-4; TRBD2 might be the D (6 bases). The length of the CDR3 is 12 residues. V was cut by 10 bases and J by 6 bases, with 14 bases left in between. The V gene's germline CDR1 is SGHTS and CDR2 YDEGEE. The CDR3 sequence is CAARGKGNIQYF. DNA of the CDR3: TGTGCCGCTCGCGGGAAAGGAAACATTCAGTACTTC.

This chain links TRBV7-2 with TRBJ1-5, with no clear D. Deletions cut 4 bases from V and 4 bases from J, with 11 bases between. This CDR3 has 14 residues. Germline loops: CDR1 SGHTA, CDR2 FQGNSA. For the CDR3, the DNA is TGTGCCAGCAGCTCGACCGGGTCAAATCAGCCCCAGCATTTT. Encoded protein: CASSSTGSNQPQHF.

The CDR3: CASSRLGLETQYF. CDR3 DNA sequence: TGTGCCAGCAGCCGCCTGGGGCTGGAGACCCAGTACTTC. This chain connects TRBV7-9 to TRBJ2-5, with D possibly TRBD1 on 5 matching bases. The CDR3 covers 13 residues. CDR1 is SEHNR, CDR2 FQNEAQ, per germline (reference sequence). Trimming removed 5 bases at V and 5 bases at J, with 12 bases between.

The V and J genes are TRBV28 and TRBJ1-1, with D possibly TRBD1 on 6 matching bases. This CDR3 region has 12 residues. The germline V gene encodes CDR1 MDHEN and CDR2 SYDVKM. Between the trimmed V and J ends, which lost 2 bases and 9 bases, there was a span of 10 bases. CDR3 sequence (DNA): TGTGCCAGCAGTTTAGGACAGTTCAAAGCTTTCTTT. Its translation is CASSLGQFKAFF.

Only a few counts were recorded for this clone. The CDR3 here is CASSPSEGGYTF. CDR3 DNA: TGTGCCAGCTCACCATCGGAGGGTGGCTACACCTTC. J is TRBJ1-2 and V is TRBV18; D is unresolved. The CDR3 is 12 amino acids. CDR1 and CDR2 from the germline V gene are KGHSH and LQKENI. Trimming took 2 bases from V and 7 from J, leaving 8 bases between them.

V and J are TRBV7-3 and TRBJ2-2, with TRBD1 matching 7 bases. Germline V gives CDR1 SGHTA, CDR2 FQGTGA. CDR3 length equals 16 residues. J gave up 4 bases and V 5 bases, and 10 bases lay outside the gene matches. The CDR3, as DNA: TGTGCCAGCAGCGCCGCAGGGGGAGAGGGCACCGGGGAGCTGTTTTTT. This codes for CASSAAGGEGTGELFF.